This T cell receptor beta chain was obtained from a study of cytotoxic CD8 clonotypes in ibrutinib-treated CLL. Germline CDR1 is SGHAT and CDR2 is FQNNGV. CDR3 length: 15 residues. V lost 1 base and J 3 bases, leaving 11 bases between the germline ends. Libraries were prepared by immunoSEQ multiplex PCR; TCRdb keeps only in-frame clonotypes and omits some of them. This sample has around 42,000 clones; just over 65% occur once, and the top ten carry 20% to 25%. Specimen: PBMCs, collected after 24 months of ibrutinib treatment. The V gene is TRBV11-2, the J gene TRBJ2-3; D may be TRBD1 (5 bases). The receptor was derived from a human donor with chronic lymphocytic leukemia. CDR3 sequence: CASSLAQGWTDTQYF. The CDR3 nucleotides are TGTGCCAGCAGCTTAGCGCAGGGTTGGACAGATACGCAGTATTTT.